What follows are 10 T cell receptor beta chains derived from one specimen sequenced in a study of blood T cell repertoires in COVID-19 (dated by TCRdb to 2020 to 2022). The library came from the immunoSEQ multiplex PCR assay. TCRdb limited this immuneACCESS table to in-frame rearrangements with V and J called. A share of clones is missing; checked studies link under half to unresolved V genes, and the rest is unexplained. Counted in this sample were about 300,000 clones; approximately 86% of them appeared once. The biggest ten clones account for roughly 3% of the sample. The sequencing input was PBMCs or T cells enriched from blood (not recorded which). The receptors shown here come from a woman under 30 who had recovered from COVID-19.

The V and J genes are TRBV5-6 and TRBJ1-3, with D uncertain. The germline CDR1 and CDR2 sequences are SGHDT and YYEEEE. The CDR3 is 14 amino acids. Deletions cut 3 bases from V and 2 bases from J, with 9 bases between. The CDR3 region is CASSSGVPGNTIYF. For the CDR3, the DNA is TGTGCCAGCAGCTCCGGGGTGCCTGGAAACACCATATATTTT.

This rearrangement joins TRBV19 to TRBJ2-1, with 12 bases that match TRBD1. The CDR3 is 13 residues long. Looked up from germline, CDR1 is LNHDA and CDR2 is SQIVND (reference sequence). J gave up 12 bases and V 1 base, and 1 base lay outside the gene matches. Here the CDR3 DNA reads TGTGCCAGTAGTATAGGGGACAGGGGGCGGCAGTTCTTC. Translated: CASSIGDRGRQFF. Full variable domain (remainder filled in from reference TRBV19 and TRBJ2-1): DGGITQSPKYLFRKEGQNVTLSCEQNLNHDAMYWYRQDPGQGLRLIYYSQIVNDFQKGDIAEGYSVSREKKESFPLTVTSAQKNPTAFYLCASSIGDRGRQFFGPGTRLTVL.

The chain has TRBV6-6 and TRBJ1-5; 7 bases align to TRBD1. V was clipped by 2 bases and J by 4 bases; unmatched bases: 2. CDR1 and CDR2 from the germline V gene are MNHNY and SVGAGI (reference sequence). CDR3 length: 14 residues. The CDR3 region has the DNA TGTGCCAGCAGTTACACGACAGGGAATCAGCCCCAGCATTTT. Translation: CASSYTTGNQPQHF.

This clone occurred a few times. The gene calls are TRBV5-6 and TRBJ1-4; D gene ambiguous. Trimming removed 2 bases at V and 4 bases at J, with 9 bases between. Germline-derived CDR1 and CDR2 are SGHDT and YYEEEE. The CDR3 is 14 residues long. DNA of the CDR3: TGTGCCAGCAGCTTCCGGTCGAGTAATGAAAAACTGTTTTTT. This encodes CASSFRSSNEKLFF.

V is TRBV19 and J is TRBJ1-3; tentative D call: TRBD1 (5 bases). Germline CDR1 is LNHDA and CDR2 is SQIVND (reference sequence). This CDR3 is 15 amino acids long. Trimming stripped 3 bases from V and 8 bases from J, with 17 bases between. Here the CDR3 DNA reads TGTGCCAGTAGTATCAGGGTAAGTGTTGGGGACACCATATATTTT. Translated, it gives CASSIRVSVGDTIYF.

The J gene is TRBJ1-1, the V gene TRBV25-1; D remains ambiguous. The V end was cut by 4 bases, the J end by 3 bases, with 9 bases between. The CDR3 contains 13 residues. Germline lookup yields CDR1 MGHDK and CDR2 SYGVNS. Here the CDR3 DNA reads TGTGCCAGCAGTGGCGGTTTGGACACTGAAGCTTTCTTT. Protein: CASSGGLDTEAFF.

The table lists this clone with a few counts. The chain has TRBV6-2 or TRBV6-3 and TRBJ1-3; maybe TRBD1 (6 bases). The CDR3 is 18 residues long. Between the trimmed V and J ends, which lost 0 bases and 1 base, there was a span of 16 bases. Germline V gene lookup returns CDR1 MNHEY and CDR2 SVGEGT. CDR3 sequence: CASSYSTSGQYSGNTIYF. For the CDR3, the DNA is TGTGCCAGCAGTTACTCGACTTCAGGACAGTATTCTGGAAACACCATATATTTT.

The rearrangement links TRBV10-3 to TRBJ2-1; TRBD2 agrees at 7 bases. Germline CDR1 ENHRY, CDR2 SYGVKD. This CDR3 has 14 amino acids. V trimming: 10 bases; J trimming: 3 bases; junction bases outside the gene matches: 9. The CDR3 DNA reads TGTGCCACCCAAGGCCTAGCGGTCTACAATGAGCAGTTCTTC. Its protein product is CATQGLAVYNEQFF.

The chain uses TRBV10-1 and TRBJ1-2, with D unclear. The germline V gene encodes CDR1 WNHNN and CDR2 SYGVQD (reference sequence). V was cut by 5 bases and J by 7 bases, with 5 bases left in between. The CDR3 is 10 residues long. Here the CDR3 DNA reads TGCGCCAGCAGTAGAGTTGGCTACACCTTC. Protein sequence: CASSRVGYTF.

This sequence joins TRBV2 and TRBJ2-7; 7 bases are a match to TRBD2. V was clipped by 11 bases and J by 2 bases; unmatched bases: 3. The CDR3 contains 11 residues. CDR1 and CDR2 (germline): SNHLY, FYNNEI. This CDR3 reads CAGGRAYEQYF. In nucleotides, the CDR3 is TGTGCCGGCGGGAGAGCCTACGAGCAGTACTTC.